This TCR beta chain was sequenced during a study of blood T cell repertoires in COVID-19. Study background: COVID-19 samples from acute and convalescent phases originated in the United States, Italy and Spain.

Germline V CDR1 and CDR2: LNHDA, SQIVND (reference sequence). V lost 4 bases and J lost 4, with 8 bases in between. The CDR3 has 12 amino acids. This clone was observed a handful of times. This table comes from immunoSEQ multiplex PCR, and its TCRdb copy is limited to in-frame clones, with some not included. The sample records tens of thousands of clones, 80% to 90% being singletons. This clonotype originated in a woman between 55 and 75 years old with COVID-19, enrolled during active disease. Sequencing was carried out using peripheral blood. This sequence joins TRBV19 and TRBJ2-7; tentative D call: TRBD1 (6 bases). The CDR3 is CASSTQGYEQYF. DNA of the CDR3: TGTGCCAGTAGTACCCAGGGGTACGAGCAGTACTTC. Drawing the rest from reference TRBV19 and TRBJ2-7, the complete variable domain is DGGITQSPKYLFRKEGQNVTLSCEQNLNHDAMYWYRQDPGQGLRLIYYSQIVNDFQKGDIAEGYSVSREKKESFPLTVTSAQKNPTAFYLCASSTQGYEQYFGPGTRLTVT.